This passage covers 2 T cell receptor beta chains from one sample sequenced in a study of cytomegalovirus exposure and HLA in healthy donors. PCR primers comprised 60 Vbeta and 13 Jbeta primers. Profiled with immunoSEQ multiplex PCR; TCRdb holds only in-frame clones, not every one. Among under 200,000 clones listed, just over 75% were seen once. Material for sequencing was PBMCs. These receptors were obtained from a woman in her 30s in good health and CMV-seropositive.

V gene TRBV19 combines with J gene TRBJ2-1; TRBD2 matches 8 bases. CDR3 length equals 14 residues. Per the germline V gene, CDR1 is LNHDA and CDR2 is SQIVND (reference sequence). The V gene end was trimmed by 6 bases and the J gene end by 5 bases; junction bases not matched to a gene: 6. CDR3 sequence: CASRRLAPNNEQFF. In DNA form, the CDR3 reads TGTGCCAGTAGAAGACTAGCGCCTAACAATGAGCAGTTCTTC. The whole variable domain, filled in from reference TRBV19 and TRBJ2-1, reads DGGITQSPKYLFRKEGQNVTLSCEQNLNHDAMYWYRQDPGQGLRLIYYSQIVNDFQKGDIAEGYSVSREKKESFPLTVTSAQKNPTAFYLCASRRLAPNNEQFFGPGTRLTVL.

The CDR3 region is CSVDRGNLYYGYTF. In nucleotides, the CDR3 is TGCAGCGTGGACAGGGGGAACCTTTATTATGGCTACACCTTC. This rearrangement joins TRBV29-1 to TRBJ1-2; 10 bases are shared with TRBD1. The germline V gene encodes CDR1 SQVTM and CDR2 ANQGSEA. V was clipped by 6 bases and J by 5 bases; unmatched bases: 9. The CDR3 runs 14 residues. The complete variable domain, with remaining parts taken from reference TRBV29-1 and TRBJ1-2, reads SAVISQKPSRDICQRGTSLTIQCQVDSQVTMMFWYRQQPGQSLTLIATANQGSEATYESGFVIDKFPISRPNLTFSTLTVSNMSPEDSSIYLCSVDRGNLYYGYTFGSGTRLTVV.